The 28 T cell receptor beta chains listed next were all sequenced from one sample in a study of Ad26.COV2.S vaccination and SARS-CoV-2 variants. Documented treatment: about 20 received Ad26.COV2.S at low or high dose, single or two shots; 5 received placebo; per-sample allocation not given. Specimens were obtained on day 63 following the first vaccine or placebo injection. The data were produced by immunoSEQ multiplex PCR, yet TCRdb's version contains in-frame clones alone and is incomplete. This table has 400,000 to 450,000 clones, roughly 87% appearing once. The sample consisted of peripheral blood, taken in a trial of Ad26.COV2.S vaccine versus placebo. The origin of the receptors is a person aged 18-65 years who received the Ad26.COV2.S COVID-19 vaccine or a placebo.

The rearrangement links TRBV19 to TRBJ2-1, with D possibly matching TRBD2 (6 bases). Trimming cost V 3 bases and J 1 base, with 10 bases left between them. This CDR3 has 15 residues. Germline lookup yields CDR1 LNHDA and CDR2 SQIVND (reference sequence). The CDR3 is CASSMGGDSYNEQFF. The DNA of the CDR3 is TGTGCCAGTAGTATGGGCGGGGATTCCTACAATGAGCAGTTCTTC. The full variable domain, with the rest looked up from reference TRBV19 and TRBJ2-1, is DGGITQSPKYLFRKEGQNVTLSCEQNLNHDAMYWYRQDPGQGLRLIYYSQIVNDFQKGDIAEGYSVSREKKESFPLTVTSAQKNPTAFYLCASSMGGDSYNEQFFGPGTRLTVL.

The chain couples TRBV6-1 to TRBJ2-7; no definite D call. This CDR3 is built from 14 residues. The V gene's germline CDR1 is MNHNS and CDR2 SASEGT. The V gene lost 3 bases and the J gene lost 7 bases, with 16 bases spanning the gap. The CDR3 reads CASSDTDPLDEQYF. DNA of the CDR3: TGTGCCAGCAGTGACACGGACCCCCTGGATGAGCAGTACTTC.

This chain joins TRBV18 and TRBJ1-1; 7 nucleotides match TRBD1. The CDR3 has 15 residues. CDR1 KGHSH and CDR2 LQKENI come from the germline V gene. The V and J ends lost 2 bases and 1 base, in that order; junction bases with no gene match: 4. The chain's CDR3 is CASSPSRQGNTEAFF. CDR3 coding DNA: TGTGCCAGCTCACCATCGCGACAGGGGAACACTGAAGCTTTCTTT.

The V and J genes are TRBV19 and TRBJ2-3; 10 nucleotides align to TRBD2. Per the germline V gene, CDR1 is LNHDA and CDR2 is SQIVND (reference sequence). This CDR3 is 14 amino acids long. Unmatched junction bases numbered 6, after V lost 6 bases and J lost 6 bases. Here the CDR3 reads CASRPAGGPDTQYF. The CDR3 DNA sequence: TGTGCCAGTAGACCAGCGGGAGGGCCGGATACGCAGTATTTT.

The rearrangement joins TRBV10-3 to TRBJ2-7, with unresolved D. The V gene lost 2 bases and the J gene lost 2 bases, with 10 bases spanning the gap. Per the germline V gene, CDR1 is ENHRY and CDR2 is SYGVKD. The CDR3 is 14 residues long. Here the CDR3 DNA reads TGTGCCATCAGTGAGAGGAAAACCCCCTACGAGCAGTACTTC. This translates into CAISERKTPYEQYF.

The chain couples TRBV28 to TRBJ2-6; 7 bases match TRBD1. Trimming took 5 bases from V and 1 from J; bases not matched to a gene: 2. The CDR3 contains 15 residues. The germline gives CDR1 MDHEN, CDR2 SYDVKM. CDR3 nucleotides: TGTGCCAGCAGTCAACAGGGGTCTGGGGCCAACGTCCTGACTTTC. It codes for CASSQQGSGANVLTF. Looking up the rest from reference TRBV28 and TRBJ2-6 gives the full variable domain: DVKVTQSSRYLVKRTGEKVFLECVQDMDHENMFWYRQDPGLGLRLIYFSYDVKMKEKGDIPEGYSVSREKKERFSLILESASTNQTSMYLCASSQQGSGANVLTFGAGSRLTVL.

The chain combines TRBV5-5 with TRBJ1-5, with 11 bases aligning to TRBD1. V lost 5 bases, J lost 6 bases, and 7 bases stayed unmatched. The CDR3 extends over 15 amino acids. Germline CDR1 is SGHKS and CDR2 is YYEKEE (reference sequence). CDR3 sequence reads: CASSWDRGKGQPQHF. CDR3 nucleotide sequence: TGTGCCAGCAGTTGGGACAGGGGGAAGGGTCAGCCCCAGCATTTT. Looking up the rest from reference TRBV5-5 and TRBJ1-5 gives the full variable domain: DAGVTQSPTHLIKTRGQQVTLRCSPISGHKSVSWYQQVLGQGPQFIFQYYEKEERGRGNFPDRFSARQFPNYSSELNVNALLLGDSALYLCASSWDRGKGQPQHFGDGTRLSIL.

This clone appeared a single time. The V and J genes are TRBV27 and TRBJ1-5; D perhaps matches TRBD1 (5 bases). This CDR3 is built from 16 residues. Germline loops: CDR1 MNHEY, CDR2 SMNVEV (reference sequence). V lost 5 bases and J lost 7, with 21 bases in between. The CDR3 bases are TGTGCCAGCAGTCCCAATCGCAGGGTGGGCGGCCAGCCCCAGCATTTT. Protein product: CASSPNRRVGGQPQHF.

The chain couples TRBV19 to TRBJ1-1, with 10 bases fitting TRBD1. The CDR3 totals 16 residues. J gave up 6 bases and V 5 bases, and 12 bases lay outside the gene matches. CDR1 is LNHDA, CDR2 SQIVND, per germline (reference sequence). CDR3: CASSHIRDRGAAEAFF. The CDR3 bases are TGTGCCAGTAGTCATATCCGGGACAGGGGAGCGGCTGAAGCTTTCTTT.

This chain uses TRBV7-9 with TRBJ2-1, with 8 nucleotides matching TRBD2. J gave up 4 bases and V 0 bases, and 5 bases lay outside the gene matches. CDR1 and CDR2 from the germline V gene are SEHNR and FQNEAQ (reference sequence). This CDR3 spans 16 amino acids. CDR3 region: CASSLAGGGPYNEQFF. In nucleotides, the CDR3 is TGTGCCAGCAGCTTAGCTGGCGGGGGGCCTTACAATGAGCAGTTCTTC.

The rearrangement links TRBV6-5 to TRBJ2-1, with 8 bases that match TRBD2. V dropped 6 bases and J dropped 9; count of bases not matched to a gene: 10. The CDR3 loop spans 14 amino acids. The germline V gene has CDR1 MNHEY and CDR2 SVGAGI. CDR3 sequence reads: CASSTGGVRAEQFF. CDR3 nucleotides: TGTGCCAGCAGCACCGGGGGGGTACGGGCTGAGCAGTTCTTC.

The V and J genes are TRBV5-5 and TRBJ1-5; D gene unclear. V lost 1 base, J lost 0 bases, and 17 bases lay in between. The CDR3 is 18 residues long. Germline V gives CDR1 SGHKS, CDR2 YYEKEE (reference sequence). For the CDR3, the DNA is TGTGCCAGCAGCTTGCGAAGCAGGCCTCTCGATAGCAATCAGCCCCAGCATTTT. Translation gives CASSLRSRPLDSNQPQHF.

CDR3 DNA: TGTGCCAGCAGCGTGTCTAGCGGCCTGACGGGTTACGAGCAGTACTTC. It translates to CASSVSSGLTGYEQYF. The chain uses TRBV9 and TRBJ2-7; 7 bases are shared with TRBD2. The CDR3 runs 16 residues. V dropped 2 bases and J dropped 4; count of bases not matched to a gene: 12. Germline-derived CDR1 and CDR2 are SGDLS and YYNGEE. Complete variable domain (other parts from reference TRBV9 and TRBJ2-7): DSGVTQTPKHLITATGQRVTLRCSPRSGDLSVYWYQQSLDQGLQFLIQYYNGEERAKGNILERFSAQQFPDLHSELNLSSLELGDSALYFCASSVSSGLTGYEQYFGPGTRLTVT.

With respect to this clone: At one end the junction does not follow the germline gene, possibly because of a read error. V and J are TRBV7-7 and TRBJ2-1; 9 bases are shared with TRBD2. The CDR3 loop spans 15 amino acids. Germline loops: CDR1 SSHAT, CDR2 FNYEAQ (reference sequence). The CDR3 protein is CASSLAAGGNNEQFF. DNA for the CDR3: TGTGCTAGCAGCTTAGCAGCGGGAGGTAACAATGAGCAGTTCTTC.

For the CDR3, the DNA is TGTGCCAGCAGTGCCCAAAGTAGTAACAGGGGAACTGAAGCTTTCTTT. Its translation is CASSAQSSNRGTEAFF. The gene calls are TRBV6-1 and TRBJ1-1; 7 bases agree with TRBD1. The ends lost 4 bases at V and 5 bases at J; junction bases unmatched: 13. This CDR3 is 16 amino acids long. Germline loops: CDR1 MNHNS, CDR2 SASEGT.

As concerns this clone: Other nucleotide sequences in the sample specify the same CDR3. J is TRBJ1-5 and V is TRBV12-3 or TRBV12-4; no definite D call. V lost 1 base and J lost 4, with 2 bases in between. The CDR3 contains 12 residues. The CDR3 region is CASSLGNQPQHF. In DNA, the CDR3 is TGTGCCAGCAGTTTAGGGAATCAGCCCCAGCATTTT.

This clone turned up a few times. The V gene is TRBV19, the J gene TRBJ2-6; D is unresolved. The V and J ends lost 8 bases and 1 base respectively, with 9 bases between them. Germline V CDR1 and CDR2: LNHDA, SQIVND (reference sequence). The CDR3 covers 14 residues. The CDR3 loop is CASLDRSGANVLTF. The CDR3 coding sequence is TGTGCCAGTCTAGACCGGTCTGGGGCCAACGTCCTGACTTTC.

The chain links TRBV2 to TRBJ1-3, with 10 bases lining up with TRBD1. Germline V gene sequence: CDR1 SNHLY, CDR2 FYNNEI. V trimming: 4 bases; J trimming: 3 bases; junction bases outside the gene matches: 3. The CDR3 extends over 15 amino acids. CDR3 loop: CASSAGTGVGNTIYF. The CDR3 DNA follows: TGTGCCAGCAGTGCCGGGACAGGGGTTGGAAACACCATATATTTT.

The CDR3 loop reads CASRMTGNQPQHF. CDR3 bases: TGTGCCAGCAGGATGACAGGGAACCAGCCCCAGCATTTT. This chain links TRBV6-5 with TRBJ1-5; TRBD1 agrees at 7 bases. V trimming: 6 bases; J trimming: 7 bases; junction bases outside the gene matches: 6. Germline V gives CDR1 MNHEY, CDR2 SVGAGI. The CDR3 length is 13 residues.

V usage is TRBV9 and J usage is TRBJ2-1, with 11 nucleotides matching TRBD2. J was trimmed by 8 bases and V by 5 bases; bases with no gene match: 9. This CDR3 comprises 15 residues. The germline CDR1 and CDR2 sequences are SGDLS and YYNGEE. The CDR3 spells CASSAGTSGSDEQFF. The CDR3, as DNA: TGTGCCAGCAGTGCTGGAACTAGCGGGAGTGATGAGCAGTTCTTC.

The chain joins TRBV27 to TRBJ1-1, with a possible D match to TRBD1 (6 bases). The CDR3 spans 13 residues. Germline loops: CDR1 MNHEY, CDR2 SMNVEV (reference sequence). The V end was cut by 3 bases, the J end by 5 bases, with 10 bases between. The CDR3 DNA follows: TGTGCCAGCAGTTTTGGGGGACATACTGAAGCTTTCTTT. Translated, it gives CASSFGGHTEAFF.

Here the CDR3 reads CASSIRDGTDTQYF. CDR3 sequence (DNA): TGTGCCAGCAGCATCCGGGACGGCACAGATACGCAGTATTTT. The chain links TRBV13 to TRBJ2-3; TRBD1 or TRBD2 may be the D gene (5 bases each). Between the trimmed V and J ends, which lost 5 bases and 1 base, there was a span of 10 bases. The length of the CDR3 is 14 residues. Germline lookup yields CDR1 PRHDT and CDR2 FYEKMQ (reference sequence).

The gene calls are TRBV7-8 and TRBJ2-7; D is tentatively TRBD1 or TRBD2 (6 bases each). This CDR3 has 17 residues. In germline, CDR1 is SGHVS, CDR2 FQNEAQ. The V gene lost 7 bases and the J gene lost 4 bases, with 26 bases spanning the gap. CDR3 amino acids: CASMQGFSGHDTYEQYF. CDR3 sequence (DNA): TGTGCCAGCATGCAGGGGTTTAGCGGACACGATACTTACGAGCAGTACTTC. The full variable domain, in which reference TRBV7-8 and TRBJ2-7 provide the parts outside the CDR3, is GAGVSQSPRYKVAKRGQDVALRCDPISGHVSLFWYQQALGQGPEFLTYFQNEAQLDKSGLPSDRFFAERPEGSVSTLKIQRTQQEDSAVYLCASMQGFSGHDTYEQYFGPGTRLTVT.

This clone was detected only a few times. The chain recombines TRBV7-9 with TRBJ2-1; a possible D gene is TRBD2 (5 bases). The V gene lost 3 bases and the J gene lost 3 bases, with 9 bases spanning the gap. Germline lookup yields CDR1 SEHNR and CDR2 FQNEAQ (reference sequence). CDR3 length: 14 amino acids. Here the CDR3 reads CASSFTRDYNEQFF. The CDR3 region has the DNA TGTGCCAGCAGCTTCACACGGGACTACAATGAGCAGTTCTTC.

V and J are TRBV6-2 or TRBV6-3 and TRBJ2-3; D not certain. The CDR3 length is 15 residues. Trimming cost V 2 bases and J 3 bases, with 12 bases left between them. Germline-derived CDR1 and CDR2 are MNHEY and SVGEGT. In DNA, the CDR3 is TGTGCCAGCAGTTACGGCGGCTATGGAACAGATACGCAGTATTTT. Its protein product is CASSYGGYGTDTQYF.

The gene calls are TRBV19 and TRBJ1-5; possibly TRBD1 for D (6 bases). This CDR3 contains 15 residues. Germline assignment: CDR1 LNHDA and CDR2 SQIVND (reference sequence). V was pared by 1 base and J by 4 bases, with 11 bases between. The CDR3 here is CASSIADRPNQPQHF. The CDR3, as DNA: TGTGCCAGTAGTATAGCTGACAGGCCGAATCAGCCCCAGCATTTT.

The gene calls are TRBV28 and TRBJ2-2, with a tentative D call TRBD2 (5 bases). The V end was cut by 11 bases, the J end by 0 bases, with 10 bases between. The germline V gene has CDR1 MDHEN and CDR2 SYDVKM. The CDR3 spans 13 residues. CDR3 amino acids: CALGAPNTGELFF. The CDR3 nucleotides read TGTGCCCTGGGAGCCCCGAACACCGGGGAGCTGTTTTTT.

The rearrangement links TRBV7-2 to TRBJ2-7, with 11 nucleotides matching TRBD2. The CDR3 consists of 17 residues. J was trimmed by 3 bases and V by 0 bases; bases with no gene match: 7. Germline CDR1 and CDR2: SGHTA and FQGNSA. CDR3 DNA sequence: TGTGCCAGCAGCTTAGCCCCCAGCGGGACTAGCGGCTACGAGCAGTACTTC. Protein: CASSLAPSGTSGYEQYF.